This is a list of T cell receptor beta chains from one sample in a study of control samples from healthy donors and cancer patients. Assay used: immunoSEQ multiplex PCR; TCRdb lists only in-frame clones, some missing. The sample contains under 70,000 clones, about 96% of which appear only once. Sequencing was performed on blood. All receptors derive from a woman aged 18-29 years in good health. Each CDR3 is given with its conserved first and last residue. D genes are given only for firm matches. Size tells how often a clone was seen (once, few, many) or the class of an expanded clone, and some rows leave it out.

j_call | clone_size | d_call | v_call | cdr3_nt | cdr3_aa
TRBJ1-5 | NA | NA | TRBV6-4 | TGTGCCACTTACAGCCTAGATCAGCCCCAGCATTTT | CATYSLDQPQHF
TRBJ2-2 | NA | NA | TRBV2 | TGTGCCAGCAGTCCCCGGACAGTGAACACCGGGGAGCTGTTTTTT | CASSPRTVNTGELFF
TRBJ1-6 | NA | TRBD1 | TRBV12-5 | TGTGCTAGTGGTTCGGGGACAGGAAATTCACCCCTCCACTTT | CASGSGTGNSPLHF
TRBJ2-4 | NA | NA | TRBV6-2/TRBV6-3 | TGTGCCAGCAGCGCCGCTGCAGGCGGCCCGGGGGGCCTAGCCAAAAACATTCAGTACTTC | CASSAAAGGPGGLAKNIQYF
TRBJ2-7 | NA | TRBD1 | TRBV2 | TGTGCCAGCCGGGACAGGATCCCCCACTCCTACGAGCAGTACTTC | CASRDRIPHSYEQYF
TRBJ1-1 | NA | NA | TRBV11-3 | TGTGCCAGCAGCCAATTCAGGGCGGCTGAAGCTTTCTTT | CASSQFRAAEAFF
TRBJ2-1 | NA | NA | TRBV21-1 | TGTGCCAGCAGTCAGGGACATAATTACAATGAGCAGTTCTTC | CASSQGHNYNEQFF
TRBJ1-1 | NA | TRBD1 | TRBV6-5 | TGTGCCAGCAGTTACTCGGGAGGGACAGGGGAGTCTGAAGCTTTCTTT | CASSYSGGTGESEAFF
TRBJ2-2 | NA | NA | TRBV27 | TGTGCCAGCAGTTTAATGGGATTACCCGGGGAGCTGTTTTTT | CASSLMGLPGELFF
TRBJ2-7 | NA | NA | TRBV7-6 | TGTGCCAGCAGCCCCGGGGACCGGGGATACGAGCAGTACTTC | CASSPGDRGYEQYF
TRBJ1-1 | once | NA | TRBV28 | TGTGCCAGCAGTTTAGGTCGACGCGCTGAAGCTTTCTTT | CASSLGRRAEAFF
TRBJ1-2 | NA | NA | TRBV12-3/TRBV12-4 | TGTGCCAGCAGTCTTGGTTTTGGCTATGGCTACACCTTC | CASSLGFGYGYTF
TRBJ2-1 | NA | TRBD2 | TRBV6-2/TRBV6-3 | TGTGCCAGCAGTTACGGACTAGCGGGGGGGTATGAGCAGTTCTTC | CASSYGLAGGYEQFF
TRBJ1-1 | NA | NA | TRBV2 | TGTGCCAGCAGCCCCTTATGGACAGCGAACACTGAAGCTTTCTTT | CASSPLWTANTEAFF
TRBJ1-1 | NA | NA | TRBV28 | TGTGCCAGCAGCCGACTCACTGAAGCTTTCTTT | CASSRLTEAFF
TRBJ1-2 | NA | NA | TRBV7-9 | TGTGCCAGCAGCCACCAGGGATTCTATGGCTACACCTTC | CASSHQGFYGYTF
TRBJ1-1 | NA | NA | TRBV11-2 | TGTGCCAGCAGCTTAGTTACTGGGGGAGGTGTTGACACTGAAGCTTTCTTT | CASSLVTGGGVDTEAFF
TRBJ2-1 | NA | NA | TRBV30 | TGTGCCTGGAGCCCACTTAGGGGTGAGCAGTTCTTC | CAWSPLRGEQFF
TRBJ1-4 | NA | NA | TRBV28 | TGTGCCAGCGGGCCGCGATCAGGTGCAACTAATGAAAAACTGTTTTTT | CASGPRSGATNEKLFF
TRBJ2-3 | once | TRBD2 | TRBV9 | TGTGCCAGCACCGGGAGCGGGGGGGCAACGGGGACGCAGTATTTT | CASTGSGGATGTQYF
TRBJ1-2 | once | NA | TRBV6-5 | TGTGCCAGCATCCCGGACCGTTTTAACTATGGCTACACCTTC | CASIPDRFNYGYTF